The present T cell receptor (beta chain) was sequenced within a study of human T cells and chemical hapten exposure. Study as a whole: Subjects had 2% DPC placed on about 2 cm by about 2 cm of upper inner arm skin for sensitization.

General study findings and limits: No shift was seen in TCRs above 1 in 1000 frequency with DPC sensitization.

Concerning this clonotype itself: Antigen specificity is unknown.

TCRdb called the RACE reads again in MiXCR, with one record for every CDR3 protein. The sample lists about 180,000 distinct CDR3 sequences, around 30% occurring once. The time point denotes: pre-sensitization, week 0. Treatment in this sample: therapeutic diphenylcyclopropenone sensitization with weekly scalp DPC. The CDR3 loop spans 14 amino acids. V lost 5 bases and J lost 7; bases outside the gene matches: 9. The input for sequencing was whole blood, taken in connection with sensitization to the hapten diphenylcyclopropenone (DPC). This sequence joins TRBV12-3 or TRBV12-4 and TRBJ1-2; 8 bases fit TRBD1. The TCR was taken from a woman in her thirties with alopecia areata. Some clones in this sample may be carry-over from other donors' samples. Here the CDR3 reads CASSTGTGQFGYTF. The CDR3 DNA follows: TGTGCCAGCAGTACCGGGACAGGCCAATTTGGCTACACCTTC.